This entry lists 18 T cell receptor beta chains sequenced from one sample in a study of cytomegalovirus exposure and HLA in healthy donors. PCR used 60 Vbeta primers and 13 Jbeta primers. The data were produced by immunoSEQ multiplex PCR, yet TCRdb's version contains in-frame clones alone and is incomplete. In the table there are roughly 110,000 clones, over 70% of which are singletons. The sequencing sample was made of PBMCs. Source of these receptors: a boy between 10 and 17 years old in good health and CMV-seronegative.

This clone has more than one count but fewer than ten. The chain recombines TRBV27 with TRBJ1-5; 7 positions agree with TRBD1. The CDR3 length is 18 residues. The junction had 11 bases not matched to a gene; V was cut back by 3 bases and J by 0 bases. Germline assignment: CDR1 MNHEY and CDR2 SMNVEV (reference sequence). DNA of the CDR3: TGTGCCAGCAGTTTGGGACAGACACCAACTTATAGCAATCAGCCCCAGCATTTT. Translation: CASSLGQTPTYSNQPQHF.

The count of this clone is one. V is TRBV29-1 and J is TRBJ2-1; 8 bases are shared with TRBD2. The CDR3 is made up of 12 amino acids. CDR1 is SQVTM, CDR2 ANQGSEA, per germline. Trimming took 6 bases from V and 8 from J; bases not matched to a gene: 6. The CDR3 region has the DNA TGCAGCGTCGCGGGGGGCCATTATGAGCAGTTCTTC. Amino acids: CSVAGGHYEQFF.

This clone has just one count. Here the CDR3 DNA reads TGTGCCAGCAGCTTAGGGTCAGGAGGCTCCTACAATGAGCAGTTCTTC. This codes for CASSLGSGGSYNEQFF. The rearrangement joins TRBV7-3 to TRBJ2-1, with D tentatively TRBD2 (5 bases). CDR1 and CDR2 from the germline V gene are SGHTA and FQGTGA. Trimming cost V 2 bases and J 0 bases, with 11 bases left between them. The CDR3 length is 16 residues.

DNA of the CDR3: TGTGCCAGCAGTTCTAATACAGGGGGTCAGCCCCAGCATTTT. Protein: CASSSNTGGQPQHF. The gene calls are TRBV7-6 and TRBJ1-5; TRBD1 matches at 8 bases. Germline CDR1 reads SGHVS; CDR2 reads FNYEAQ. The CDR3 is 14 amino acids. The V and J ends lost 6 bases and 6 bases, in that order; junction bases with no gene match: 7.

This chain connects TRBV7-2 to TRBJ2-3; 11 bases map to TRBD2. The CDR3 has 14 amino acids. Germline V gene data show CDR1 as SGHTA and CDR2 as FQGNSA. V shed 5 bases, J shed 6 bases, and the junction held 4 bases outside the gene matches. In DNA, the CDR3 is TGTGCCAGCAGCATCGGACTAGCGGGCGATACGCAGTATTTT. Amino acid sequence: CASSIGLAGDTQYF.

The chain joins TRBV6-1 to TRBJ1-5; D remains unclear. V shed 2 bases and J shed 1 base, with 12 bases lying between them. There are 16 residues in the CDR3. The germline CDR1 and CDR2 sequences are MNHNS and SASEGT. CDR3 sequence reads: CASSEYGGQSNQPQHF. For the CDR3, the DNA is TGTGCCAGCAGTGAATACGGTGGGCAGAGCAATCAGCCCCAGCATTTT.

The chain combines TRBV7-2 with TRBJ2-2, with D possibly being TRBD1 (6 bases). Trimming took off 6 bases at V and 0 bases at J, with 14 bases between the two ends. The CDR3 totals 16 residues. Germline V lookup: CDR1 SGHTA, CDR2 FQGNSA. CDR3 loop: CASSTRGFANTGELFF. The DNA of the CDR3 is TGTGCCAGCAGTACTAGGGGGTTCGCGAACACCGGGGAGCTGTTTTTT.

The V and J genes are TRBV7-9 and TRBJ2-1, with 10 bases aligning to TRBD2. V lost 5 bases, J lost 5 bases, and 9 bases stayed unmatched. CDR1 and CDR2 from the germline V gene are SEHNR and FQNEAQ (reference sequence). CDR3 length: 16 amino acids. CDR3 protein: CASSPAKREGDNEQFF. CDR3 nucleotide sequence: TGTGCCAGCAGCCCTGCCAAGCGGGAGGGGGACAATGAGCAGTTCTTC.

The chain uses TRBV20-1 and TRBJ1-5; D is unclear. V was trimmed by 5 bases and J by 11 bases, leaving 13 bases between them. Germline V CDR1 and CDR2: DFQATT, SNEGSKA (reference sequence). The CDR3 is 11 residues long. CDR3 DNA sequence: TGCAGTGCTGGCCCTCTGGAGACCCAGCATTTT. Translating gives CSAGPLETQHF.

V is TRBV19 and J is TRBJ2-7, with a possible D match to TRBD1 (6 bases). CDR3 length equals 13 residues. Germline V CDR1 and CDR2: LNHDA, SQIVND (reference sequence). V dropped 6 bases and J dropped 1 base, with 10 bases sitting between them. Written as DNA, the CDR3 is TGTGCCAGTAGCCGGACAGCTTCCTACGAGCAGTACTTC. This encodes CASSRTASYEQYF.

The chain links TRBV27 to TRBJ2-4; D possibly corresponds to TRBD2 (5 bases). Germline V gene data show CDR1 as MNHEY and CDR2 as SMNVEV (reference sequence). Trimming took off 3 bases at V and 1 base at J, with 7 bases between the two ends. The CDR3 loop spans 14 amino acids. CDR3 nucleotide sequence: TGTGCCAGCAGTTTGGCGGGTGCCAAAAACATTCAGTACTTC. Protein: CASSLAGAKNIQYF.

The rearrangement uses TRBV6-1 and TRBJ1-5; 9 bases are a match to TRBD1. Germline values: CDR1 MNHNS, CDR2 SASEGT. This CDR3 comprises 14 residues. With V trimmed by 4 bases and J by 5 bases, 3 bases remained unmatched. CDR3 amino acids: CASSARQGDQPQHF. In nucleotides, the CDR3 is TGTGCCAGCAGTGCCCGACAGGGGGATCAGCCCCAGCATTTT.

The V call is TRBV18, the J call TRBJ2-7; D perhaps matches TRBD2 (5 bases). The CDR3 is made up of 13 amino acids. V lost 3 bases, J lost 1 base, and 7 bases lay in between. Per the germline V gene, CDR1 is KGHSH and CDR2 is LQKENI. As DNA, the CDR3 is TGTGCCAGCTCACCCGGGATTTCCTACGAGCAGTACTTC. Translated, it gives CASSPGISYEQYF. Using reference TRBV18 and TRBJ2-7 for the parts outside the CDR3, the full variable domain is NAGVMQNPRHLVRRRGQEARLRCSPMKGHSHVYWYRQLPEEGLKFMVYLQKENIIDESGMPKERFSAEFPKEGPSILRIQQVVRGDSAAYFCASSPGISYEQYFGPGTRLTVT.

The V and J genes are TRBV10-3 and TRBJ2-1, with TRBD2 identical over 11 bases. The CDR3 is made up of 17 amino acids. The junction had 7 bases not matched to a gene; V was cut back by 5 bases and J by 1 base. Germline loops: CDR1 ENHRY, CDR2 SYGVKD. CDR3 amino acids: CAISSLAGVGSYNEQFF. The DNA for the CDR3 is TGTGCCATCAGTTCACTAGCGGGAGTGGGGTCCTACAATGAGCAGTTCTTC.

The chain couples TRBV28 to TRBJ2-1; 12 bases are shared with TRBD2. The CDR3 is 17 amino acids. The J segment lost 7 bases and the V segment lost 1 base, leaving 8 bases of the junction unmatched. Germline loops: CDR1 MDHEN, CDR2 SYDVKM. The chain's CDR3 is CASSLLRTSGKTNEQFF. The CDR3 DNA reads TGTGCCAGCAGTTTATTACGGACTAGCGGGAAGACGAATGAGCAGTTCTTC.

V usage is TRBV2 and J usage is TRBJ1-2; 7 bases agree with TRBD1. Trimming removed 10 bases from V and 4 bases from J; junction bases left unmatched: 12. CDR3 length equals 14 residues. Germline lookup yields CDR1 SNHLY and CDR2 FYNNEI. In DNA form, the CDR3 reads TGTGCCATCTTCCCGCGACAGGGCGGCTATGGCTACACCTTC. This sequence encodes CAIFPRQGGYGYTF.

This chain links TRBV6-1 with TRBJ1-6, with 8 bases lining up with TRBD1. Trimming took 1 base from V and 9 from J; bases not matched to a gene: 5. The CDR3 is 15 amino acids. CDR1 is MNHNS and CDR2 is SASEGT in the germline V gene. CDR3 region: CASSEVGQGGSPLHF. The CDR3 DNA follows: TGTGCCAGCAGTGAAGTCGGACAGGGCGGTTCACCCCTCCACTTT.

This rearrangement joins TRBV5-5 to TRBJ1-1; no clear D gene. This CDR3 contains 13 residues. V was pared by 5 bases and J by 1 base, with 9 bases between. Germline CDR1 reads SGHKS; CDR2 reads YYEKEE (reference sequence). Written as DNA, the CDR3 is TGTGCCAGCAGAGGAGAGGGGAACACTGAAGCTTTCTTT. It is translated as CASRGEGNTEAFF.